These 31 T cell receptor beta chains originate from one sample sequenced in a study of cytomegalovirus exposure and HLA in healthy donors. A multiplex PCR was run with 60 Vbeta primers and 13 Jbeta primers. Profiling relied on immunoSEQ multiplex PCR, and the TCRdb table lists in-frame clones only, not all of them. The sample has under 90,000 clones, 77% seen once. Sequenced: PBMCs. These receptors all come from a man in his forties or fifties in good health and CMV-seropositive.

The chain is built from TRBV5-1 and TRBJ2-2, with TRBD1 matching over 7 bases. This CDR3 contains 14 residues. Germline V gene lookup returns CDR1 SGHRS and CDR2 YFSETQ. After removal of 3 bases from V and 6 bases from J, the junction contained 5 bases not matched to a gene. The CDR3 nucleotides read TGCGCCAGCAGCTCGGACAGGCCCGCCGGGGAGCTGTTTTTT. Protein: CASSSDRPAGELFF.

Only one count was recorded for this clone. The chain links TRBV29-1 to TRBJ1-2, with 9 bases lining up with TRBD1. The J segment lost 0 bases and the V segment lost 3 bases, leaving 5 bases of the junction unmatched. In germline, CDR1 is SQVTM, CDR2 ANQGSEA. The length of the CDR3 is 15 residues. CDR3 sequence: CSVEDRGVPNYGYTF. The DNA for the CDR3 is TGCAGCGTTGAGGACAGGGGCGTACCTAACTATGGCTACACCTTC.

This clone was counted a single time. V gene TRBV27 combines with J gene TRBJ2-7; TRBD2 matches 8 bases. Trimming removed 3 bases from V and 3 bases from J; junction bases left unmatched: 13. CDR3 length equals 17 residues. Per germline, CDR1 MNHEY and CDR2 SMNVEV (reference sequence). The CDR3 sequence: CASSFSRQGLVNYEQYF. CDR3 in DNA: TGTGCCAGCAGTTTTAGTCGCCAGGGACTAGTCAACTACGAGCAGTACTTC.

The chain has TRBV5-1 and TRBJ2-2; 9 bases are shared with TRBD2. The CDR3 has 16 amino acids. CDR1 SGHRS and CDR2 YFSETQ come from the germline V gene. With V trimmed by 7 bases and J by 1 base, 8 bases remained unmatched. The CDR3 loop is CASRQGLAENTGELFF. In nucleotides, the CDR3 is TGCGCCAGCCGACAGGGACTAGCAGAGAACACCGGGGAGCTGTTTTTT.

This clone was found a few times. V is TRBV7-3 and J is TRBJ2-5, with D possibly matching TRBD1 (5 bases). The CDR3 sequence is 15 residues long. The ends were cut back, 0 bases at V and 4 bases at J, with 12 bases in the middle. Germline V gives CDR1 SGHTA, CDR2 FQGTGA. DNA for the CDR3: TGTGCCAGCAGCTTAACTCCAGGGAACGGAGAGACCCAGTACTTC. This sequence encodes CASSLTPGNGETQYF.

Concerning this clone: The germline gene is not matched at one end of the junction; a read error may be the cause. This chain uses TRBV5-1 with TRBJ2-6; the match to TRBD1 covers 7 bases. Germline lookup yields CDR1 SGHRS and CDR2 YFSETQ. CDR3 length: 17 amino acids. The CDR3 loop is CASSSTTGAAGANGLTF. For the CDR3, the DNA is TGCGCCAGCAGCTCCACAACAGGGGCCGCTGGGGCCAACGGCCTGACTTTC. The whole variable domain, filled in from reference TRBV5-1 and TRBJ2-6, reads KAGVTQTPRYLIKTRGQQVTLSCSPISGHRSVSWYQQTPGQGLQFLFEYFSETQRNKGNFPGRFSGRQFSNSRSEMNVSTLELGDSALYLCASSSTTGAAGANGLTFGAGSRLTVL.

The chain couples TRBV4-1 to TRBJ1-2; possibly TRBD1 for D (5 bases). The CDR3 has 14 amino acids. Germline CDR1 and CDR2: MGHRA and YSYEKL. V dropped 0 bases and J dropped 7 bases, with 12 bases sitting between them. CDR3 in amino acids: CASSQDLRVSGYTF. DNA for the CDR3: TGCGCCAGCAGCCAAGACCTCAGGGTGAGTGGCTACACCTTC.

The chain is built from TRBV30 and TRBJ2-2; the D is unclear. The CDR3 is 13 amino acids. V lost 0 bases to trimming and J lost 5 bases, with 7 bases between them. The germline gives CDR1 GTSNPN, CDR2 SVGIG (reference sequence). CDR3 amino acids: CAWSVTVTGELFF. DNA of the CDR3: TGTGCCTGGAGTGTAACGGTTACCGGGGAGCTGTTTTTT.

The chain employs TRBV6-1 and TRBJ2-1; the match to TRBD1 covers 9 bases. The CDR3 consists of 13 residues. Per the germline V gene, CDR1 is MNHNS and CDR2 is SASEGT. V shed 7 bases and J 4 bases; nucleotides not matched to a gene: 2. CDR3 loop: CASKGTGYNEQFF. CDR3 nucleotide sequence: TGTGCCAGCAAAGGGACAGGGTACAATGAGCAGTTCTTC.

The CDR3 is CASSLDSLGGSSGANVLTF. DNA of the CDR3: TGTGCCAGCAGCTTAGATTCCCTGGGGGGAAGCTCTGGGGCCAACGTCCTGACTTTC. The V gene is TRBV11-3, the J gene TRBJ2-6; D might be TRBD2 (6 bases). The CDR3 spans 19 residues. Germline assignment: CDR1 SGHNT and CDR2 YENEEA. The ends were cut back, 0 bases at V and 0 bases at J, with 15 bases in the middle.

This chain links TRBV9 with TRBJ1-1; D possibly corresponds to TRBD1 (6 bases). The length of the CDR3 is 14 residues. Germline V gives CDR1 SGDLS, CDR2 YYNGEE. V shed 4 bases and J shed 0 bases, with 10 bases lying between them. The CDR3 bases are TGTGCCAGCAGCCCGACAGGATTGAACACTGAAGCTTTCTTT. Residues: CASSPTGLNTEAFF.

This chain uses TRBV9 with TRBJ2-3, with 8 nucleotides matching TRBD2. Trimming took 0 bases from V and 4 from J; bases not matched to a gene: 10. The CDR3 runs to 17 residues. Germline lookup yields CDR1 SGDLS and CDR2 YYNGEE. The CDR3 reads CASSVDIGTSSPDTQYF. CDR3 nucleotide sequence: TGTGCCAGCAGCGTAGACATTGGGACTAGTTCTCCAGATACGCAGTATTTT.

V usage is TRBV7-9 and J usage is TRBJ2-3, with 7 bases lining up with TRBD1. The CDR3 loop spans 16 amino acids. Germline values: CDR1 SEHNR, CDR2 FQNEAQ (reference sequence). Trimming removed 5 bases from V and 3 bases from J; junction bases left unmatched: 11. CDR3 sequence (DNA): TGTGCCAGCAGCGTAAGGGACAGAAAACTTACAGATACGCAGTATTTT. This encodes CASSVRDRKLTDTQYF.

This clone was observed a single time. The chain carries TRBV10-3 and TRBJ1-5; TRBD1 matches 7 bases. This CDR3 is built from 14 residues. The J segment lost 6 bases and the V segment lost 4 bases, leaving 6 bases of the junction unmatched. Germline V gives CDR1 ENHRY, CDR2 SYGVKD. The CDR3 nucleotides read TGTGCCATCAGTGGCCAGGGGGATATTCAGCCCCAGCATTTT. Protein sequence: CAISGQGDIQPQHF.

The V and J genes are TRBV11-3 and TRBJ2-3, with 12 bases identical to TRBD1. This CDR3 has 17 residues. Looked up from germline, CDR1 is SGHNT and CDR2 is YENEEA. V dropped 7 bases and J dropped 1; count of bases not matched to a gene: 9. CDR3 DNA: TGTGCCAGCATAGGGGGACAGGGGGCCGAAGGCACAGATACGCAGTATTTT. It encodes CASIGGQGAEGTDTQYF.

The chain employs TRBV7-9 and TRBJ1-2; 7 nucleotides line up with TRBD1. The V gene's germline CDR1 is SEHNR and CDR2 FQNEAQ (reference sequence). J gave up 8 bases and V 0 bases, and 9 bases lay outside the gene matches. The length of the CDR3 is 15 residues. This CDR3 reads CASSLAGTAIDGYTF. CDR3 coding DNA: TGTGCCAGCAGCTTAGCGGGGACAGCAATTGACGGCTACACCTTC. Drawing the rest from reference TRBV7-9 and TRBJ1-2, the complete variable domain is DTGVSQNPRHKITKRGQNVTFRCDPISEHNRLYWYRQTLGQGPEFLTYFQNEAQLEKSRLLSDRFSAERPKGSFSTLEIQRTEQGDSAMYLCASSLAGTAIDGYTFGSGTRLTVV.

This clone has more than one count but fewer than ten. The DNA of the CDR3 is TGTGCCAGCAGCCCAGGCGAGACCCAGTACTTC. Protein sequence: CASSPGETQYF. The V and J genes are TRBV11-1 and TRBJ2-5; D is ambiguous. This CDR3 is built from 11 residues. Deletions cut 5 bases from V and 5 bases from J, with 6 bases between. Looked up from germline, CDR1 is SGHAT and CDR2 is FQDESV (reference sequence).

V and J are TRBV11-3 and TRBJ2-2; D uncertain. The V end lost 5 bases, the J end lost 1 base, and 11 bases lay between the germline ends. The CDR3 has 15 residues. Germline V gives CDR1 SGHNT, CDR2 YENEEA. The CDR3, as DNA: TGTGCCAGCAGCCCCTCCGACTGGAACACCGGGGAGCTGTTTTTT. It translates to CASSPSDWNTGELFF.

The V call is TRBV5-4, the J call TRBJ2-2; 11 bases map to TRBD2. V trimming: 3 bases; J trimming: 4 bases; junction bases outside the gene matches: 8. Germline CDR1 and CDR2: SGHNT and YYREEE (reference sequence). The CDR3 length is 17 residues. The CDR3, as DNA: TGTGCCAGCAGCTCCCGAACTAGCGGGAGTGGCACCGGGGAGCTGTTTTTT. Amino acid sequence: CASSSRTSGSGTGELFF.

The rearrangement joins TRBV5-4 to TRBJ2-2; 11 bases line up with TRBD2. The V gene end was trimmed by 2 bases and the J gene end by 4 bases; junction bases not matched to a gene: 4. The CDR3 consists of 16 residues. Germline V lookup: CDR1 SGHNT, CDR2 YYREEE (reference sequence). CDR3 nucleotide sequence: TGTGCCAGCAGCTTCGTAACTAGCGGGGGCACCGGGGAGCTGTTTTTT. It yields the protein CASSFVTSGGTGELFF. The full variable domain, rest sourced from reference TRBV5-4 and TRBJ2-2, is ETGVTQSPTHLIKTRGQQVTLRCSSQSGHNTVSWYQQALGQGPQFIFQYYREEENGRGNFPPRFSGLQFPNYSSELNVNALELDDSALYLCASSFVTSGGTGELFFGEGSRLTVL.

This clone was counted only a few times. In DNA, the CDR3 is TGTGCCAGCAGCTGGGACAGGGGGCTGGTGTACGAGCAGTACTTC. Protein: CASSWDRGLVYEQYF. The V gene is TRBV11-2, the J gene TRBJ2-7; 12 bases agree with TRBD1. CDR1 SGHAT and CDR2 FQNNGV come from the germline V gene. The CDR3 loop spans 15 amino acids. With 4 bases clipped from V and 4 bases from J, the junction kept 5 bases outside the gene matches.

V and J are TRBV19 and TRBJ2-1; D possibly corresponds to TRBD2 (6 bases). With 5 bases removed from V and 7 bases from J, the gap between germline ends came to 18 bases. The CDR3 loop spans 15 amino acids. Germline V gene lookup returns CDR1 LNHDA and CDR2 SQIVND (reference sequence). CDR3 residues: CASSPTSGVLNEQFF. CDR3 DNA: TGTGCCAGTAGTCCCACTTCGGGAGTCCTTAATGAGCAGTTCTTC.

CDR3 DNA: TGCGCCAGCAGCCCCACAGGGGGCATAGGAAACACCATATATTTT. Amino acid sequence: CASSPTGGIGNTIYF. The chain recombines TRBV4-1 with TRBJ1-3, with 9 bases fitting TRBD1. From germline, CDR1 is MGHRA and CDR2 YSYEKL. This CDR3 spans 15 amino acids. V dropped 4 bases and J dropped 4; count of bases not matched to a gene: 5.

V is TRBV28 and J is TRBJ2-7; D might be TRBD1 (6 bases). Germline assignment: CDR1 MDHEN and CDR2 SYDVKM. The V and J ends lost 2 bases and 4 bases respectively, with 9 bases between them. This CDR3 is built from 13 residues. The CDR3 sequence: CASSLVGGYEQYF. CDR3 coding DNA: TGTGCCAGCAGTTTAGTAGGGGGTTACGAGCAGTACTTC. The full variable domain, rest sourced from reference TRBV28 and TRBJ2-7, is DVKVTQSSRYLVKRTGEKVFLECVQDMDHENMFWYRQDPGLGLRLIYFSYDVKMKEKGDIPEGYSVSREKKERFSLILESASTNQTSMYLCASSLVGGYEQYFGPGTRLTVT.

The rearrangement joins TRBV29-1 to TRBJ2-7; 10 bases agree with TRBD1. From germline, CDR1 is SQVTM and CDR2 ANQGSEA. This CDR3 region has 15 residues. J gave up 1 base and V 6 bases, and 9 bases lay outside the gene matches. The CDR3, as DNA: TGCAGCGTCGTAGGGAGGGACAGGGGTTCCTACGAGCAGTACTTC. This encodes CSVVGRDRGSYEQYF.

The J gene is TRBJ1-1, the V gene TRBV10-3, with D possibly TRBD1 on 5 matching bases. V lost 2 bases and J lost 0, with 10 bases in between. The germline CDR1 and CDR2 sequences are ENHRY and SYGVKD. The CDR3 covers 15 residues. CDR3 nucleotides: TGTGCCATCAGTGAGACAGGCACTCTGAACACTGAAGCTTTCTTT. The encoded protein is CAISETGTLNTEAFF.

The J gene is TRBJ1-1, the V gene TRBV9; maybe TRBD1 (5 bases). The CDR3 runs to 15 residues. The V end was cut by 3 bases, the J end by 2 bases, with 14 bases between. The germline gives CDR1 SGDLS, CDR2 YYNGEE. The CDR3 DNA follows: TGTGCCAGCAGCGAGTGGGGGGTTGGAAACACTGAAGCTTTCTTT. The encoded protein is CASSEWGVGNTEAFF.

The chain has TRBV28 and TRBJ1-4; 7 nucleotides line up with TRBD1. The length of the CDR3 is 17 residues. Trimming at V came to 5 bases and at J to 0 bases, leaving 9 bases not matched to a gene. Germline V gene sequence: CDR1 MDHEN, CDR2 SYDVKM. The CDR3 nucleotides read TGTGCCAGCAGTACCCCCCGGACAGGCCCAACTAATGAAAAACTGTTTTTT. Its translation is CASSTPRTGPTNEKLFF. The full variable domain, in which reference TRBV28 and TRBJ1-4 provide the parts outside the CDR3, is DVKVTQSSRYLVKRTGEKVFLECVQDMDHENMFWYRQDPGLGLRLIYFSYDVKMKEKGDIPEGYSVSREKKERFSLILESASTNQTSMYLCASSTPRTGPTNEKLFFGSGTQLSVL.

The chain is built from TRBV27 and TRBJ1-4; the match to TRBD1 covers 7 bases. Germline V gene data show CDR1 as MNHEY and CDR2 as SMNVEV (reference sequence). V lost 5 bases to trimming and J lost 7 bases; unmatched junction nucleotides: 10. There are 15 residues in the CDR3. The CDR3 DNA reads TGTGCCAGCAGTCCTTACAAGGGGGCGCCTGAAAAACTGTTTTTT. Translating gives CASSPYKGAPEKLFF. The variable domain in full, with the rest retrieved from reference TRBV27 and TRBJ1-4, is EAQVTQNPRYLITVTGKKLTVTCSQNMNHEYMSWYRQDPGLGLRQIYYSMNVEVTDKGDVPEGYKVSRKEKRNFPLILESPSPNQTSLYFCASSPYKGAPEKLFFGSGTQLSVL.

This chain connects TRBV15 to TRBJ2-1; D not certain. The length of the CDR3 is 16 residues. V was cut by 0 bases and J by 7 bases, with 16 bases left in between. Germline V gene data show CDR1 as LNHNV and CDR2 as YYDKDF (reference sequence). The CDR3 coding sequence is TGTGCCACCAGCAGAGAACGGTCGGCTAGTCTGAATGAGCAGTTCTTC. Amino acids: CATSRERSASLNEQFF.

The chain joins TRBV7-2 to TRBJ2-3; 7 bases line up with TRBD1. Germline CDR1 SGHTA, CDR2 FQGNSA. The CDR3 extends over 15 amino acids. V was clipped by 4 bases and J by 5 bases; unmatched bases: 9. The CDR3 nucleotides are TGTGCCAGCAGCTCCCGGGACAGTCGTGGAGATACGCAGTATTTT. Translated: CASSSRDSRGDTQYF.